Listed below are T cell receptor beta chains from one sample, sequenced in a study of CD8+ T cells in alopecia areata. Sequencing used immunoSEQ multiplex PCR; TCRdb keeps in-frame clones, though not all of them. The table records about 140,000 clones, 85% to 90% of them present only once. This specimen consisted of CD8+ T cells sorted from blood, obtained at week 4, from a patient treated with tofacitinib. Every receptor here comes from a human donor with alopecia areata. The CDR3 runs from the conserved cysteine through the conserved F or W. A D gene is named only where the DNA matches it firmly. Part of the rows lack a size; the others show once, few, many or a class for expanded clones.

V gene	clone size	J gene	D gene	CDR3 DNA	CDR3 protein
TRBV5-1	NA	TRBJ1-5	TRBD1	TGCGCCAGCAGCCCCGGACAGGGCAATCAGCCCCAGCATTTT	CASSPGQGNQPQHF
TRBV7-8	NA	TRBJ2-7	TRBD1	TGTGCCAGCAGCTTCCCGGGACAGGGCGACCACGAGCAGTACTTC	CASSFPGQGDHEQYF
TRBV4-1	NA	TRBJ2-7	TRBD2	TGCGCCAGCAGCCAAAGCAGCGGGAAGTACGAGCAGTACTTC	CASSQSSGKYEQYF
TRBV27	NA	TRBJ2-7	TRBD1	TGTGCCAGCAGTTGGACAGGGGGCGACGAGCAGTACTTC	CASSWTGGDEQYF
TRBV6-5	NA	TRBJ2-7	TRBD2	TGTGCCAGCAGTTACGATCTAGCGGGGGGGATAGACGAGCAGTACTTC	CASSYDLAGGIDEQYF
TRBV29-1	few	TRBJ2-5	TRBD1	TGCAGCGGTTGGACAGGGGGACTCCAAGAGACCCAGTACTTC	CSGWTGGLQETQYF
TRBV7-3	few	TRBJ2-2	NA	TGTGCCAGCAGCCGAGGGCAGGGCACCGGGGAGCTGTTTTTT	CASSRGQGTGELFF
TRBV9	NA	TRBJ2-2	TRBD2	TGTGCCAGCAGCACTAGACTAGCGGGAGGGGAGCTGTTTTTT	CASSTRLAGGELFF
TRBV2	NA	TRBJ2-3	NA	TGTGCCTCTTGGGGCACCAGCACAGATACGCAGTATTTT	CASWGTSTDTQYF
TRBV7-9	NA	TRBJ1-5	NA	TGTGCCAGCAGCCAGGGGACGGATCAGCCCCAGCATTTT	CASSQGTDQPQHF
TRBV30	NA	TRBJ2-7	TRBD2	TGTGCCTGGGGACCTCGGACTAGCGGGAGCTCCTACGAGCAGTACTTC	CAWGPRTSGSSYEQYF
TRBV9	NA	TRBJ2-1	TRBD1	TGTGCCAGCAGCGCCACAAGCAGACAGGGTGGACCCGGTGAGCAGTTCTTC	CASSATSRQGGPGEQFF
TRBV2	NA	TRBJ2-1	NA	TGTGCCAGCAGATTTAGGGGTATGTTGGACAATGAGCAGTTCTTC	CASRFRGMLDNEQFF
TRBV4-1	once	TRBJ2-2	TRBD2	TGCGCCAGCAGCCAAGTCCCGGGAGGCGGCACCGGGGAGCTGTTTTTT	CASSQVPGGGTGELFF
TRBV29-1	NA	TRBJ2-2	NA	TGCAGCGTGGAAACTAGGAACACCGGGGAGCTGTTTTTT	CSVETRNTGELFF
TRBV4-1	NA	TRBJ1-5	TRBD1	TGCGCCAGCAGCCAAGAGGAGGGGGCTTTAAATCAGCCCCAGCATTTT	CASSQEEGALNQPQHF
TRBV5-4	NA	TRBJ2-3	NA	TGTGCCAGCAGCTTGTGGTACCGCACAGATACGCAGTATTTT	CASSLWYRTDTQYF
TRBV28	NA	TRBJ2-1	NA	TGTGCCAGCACCCCCCGGGTGGAAAACAATGAGCAGTTCTTC	CASTPRVENNEQFF
TRBV27	NA	TRBJ1-5	TRBD1	TGTGCCAGCAAACCCCGAGGAGGACAGGGGGCGCGTCAGCCCCAGCATTTT	CASKPRGGQGARQPQHF
TRBV7-9	few	TRBJ2-5	TRBD1	TGTGCCAGCAGCTTCACCCCGGGACAGGGGAAAGAGACCCAGTACTTC	CASSFTPGQGKETQYF
TRBV5-1	NA	TRBJ2-7	TRBD2	TGCGCCAGCAGCTCCCGGGACTACTACGAGCAGTACTTC	CASSSRDYYEQYF
TRBV7-9	NA	TRBJ2-1	TRBD2	TGTGCCAGCAGCCCTGAAGCGGGAGTTAGTCGCAATGAGCAGTTCTTC	CASSPEAGVSRNEQFF
TRBV19	NA	TRBJ2-7	NA	TGTGCCAGTAGCCAACCGGACTCCTACGAGCAGTACTTC	CASSQPDSYEQYF
TRBV2	NA	TRBJ2-5	TRBD2	TGTGCCAGCAGTGGACTAGCGGGAGAGGGTGAGACCCAGTACTTC	CASSGLAGEGETQYF
TRBV11-2	NA	TRBJ2-7	NA	TGTGCCAGCAGCTCTCAGGGACCATCCTACGAGCAGTACTTC	CASSSQGPSYEQYF
TRBV6-5	NA	TRBJ1-1	TRBD1	TGTGCCAGCAGTTACGCCGAAGCAGGGGGAGAGACTGAAGCTTTCTTT	CASSYAEAGGETEAFF
TRBV7-2	NA	TRBJ1-5	NA	TGTGCCAGCAGCTTAACTGATTTCGACAGCAATCAGCCCCAGCATTTT	CASSLTDFDSNQPQHF
TRBV5-1	NA	TRBJ2-7	NA	TGCGCCAGCAGCTTGGCCGGGTCTGCAACCTACGAGCAGTACTTC	CASSLAGSATYEQYF
TRBV7-9	once	TRBJ1-4	NA	TGTGCCAGCATCGCCAGGGAGAATGAAAAACTGTTTTTT	CASIARENEKLFF
TRBV29-1	NA	TRBJ2-1	NA	TGCAGCGTTCCCCCTCGGAATGAGCAGTTCTTC	CSVPPRNEQFF
TRBV29-1	NA	TRBJ2-2	NA	TGCAGCGTTGAAAGGGGGTTGAACACCGGGGAGCTGTTTTTT	CSVERGLNTGELFF
TRBV11-2	NA	TRBJ2-7	NA	TGTGCCAGCAGCTTAGGGGCCCTCTCCTACGAGCAGTACTTC	CASSLGALSYEQYF